This T cell receptor beta chain is from a study of CD8 T cells in Susac syndrome. Germline CDR1 SGDLS, CDR2 YYNGEE. CDR3 length equals 14 residues. The J segment lost 4 bases and the V segment lost 4 bases, leaving 4 bases of the junction unmatched. An amount of RNA that ranged from roughly 0.45 to 1 ug was reverse transcribed with random hexamers. A single record per CDR3 protein comes from TCRdb applying MiXCR to the immunoSEQ multiplex PCR reads. The sample gives about 130,000 distinct CDR3 sequences, 95% of which show up once; more than 0.15% is in the top ten. Sequencing used CD8+ T cells from PBMCs. The sequence was collected from a human donor with Susac syndrome. The V gene is TRBV9, the J gene TRBJ2-1, with 8 bases aligning to TRBD1. DNA of the CDR3: TGTGCCAGCAGCACTGACAGGGGATACAATGAGCAGTTCTTC. It yields the protein CASSTDRGYNEQFF.